These 15 T cell receptor beta chains were all obtained from the same sample, sequenced in a study of shared clonotypes between healthy human individuals. Produced via immunoSEQ multiplex PCR; TCRdb's table is partial and in-frame only. The sample records more than 1.2 million clones, approximately 98.5% being singletons. Material: naive CD4+ T cells sorted from blood. Subset: CD45RA+ positively selected. The receptors come from a man aged 25-45 years in good health.

The chain employs TRBV7-2 and TRBJ1-2; 10 bases match TRBD1. Trimming removed 6 bases from V and 1 base from J; junction bases left unmatched: 14. Germline assignment: CDR1 SGHTA and CDR2 FQGNSA. This CDR3 is 18 amino acids long. The CDR3 sequence is CASRVSIAWDRGNYGYTF. CDR3 DNA: TGTGCCAGCAGAGTCTCCATCGCCTGGGACAGGGGTAACTATGGCTACACCTTC.

The chain employs TRBV18 and TRBJ2-2; unclear D gene. Trimming took 3 bases from V and 1 from J, leaving 6 bases between them. The CDR3 covers 14 residues. The germline V gene has CDR1 KGHSH and CDR2 LQKENI. The DNA of the CDR3 is TGTGCCAGCTCACCGCGCCGGAACACCGGGGAGCTGTTTTTT. Translated, it gives CASSPRRNTGELFF.

As concerns this clone: Other DNA sequences within the sample encode an identical CDR3. The chain uses TRBV9 and TRBJ2-3; tentatively, D is TRBD2 (7 bases). The V gene lost 2 bases and the J gene lost 4 bases, with 11 bases spanning the gap. Germline CDR1 and CDR2: SGDLS and YYNGEE. The CDR3 covers 14 residues. The CDR3: CASSVRGRADTQYF. The CDR3 DNA is TGTGCCAGCAGCGTTAGGGGGAGGGCAGATACGCAGTATTTT.

The chain has TRBV28 and TRBJ2-2; 7 bases fit TRBD2. Per the germline V gene, CDR1 is MDHEN and CDR2 is SYDVKM. This CDR3 has 16 amino acids. The V gene end was trimmed by 8 bases and the J gene end by 4 bases; junction bases not matched to a gene: 13. In DNA form, the CDR3 reads TGTGCCAGCTTTCATCCTCCGGGGGGATCCACCGGGGAGCTGTTTTTT. Translation gives CASFHPPGGSTGELFF.

The chain couples TRBV9 to TRBJ2-3; 9 bases line up with TRBD1. Germline CDR1 and CDR2: SGDLS and YYNGEE. The CDR3 is 14 residues long. V shed 2 bases, J shed 6 bases, and the junction held 4 bases outside the gene matches. CDR3 sequence (DNA): TGTGCCAGCAGCGTGCGGGACAGGGCGGATACGCAGTATTTT. Translated: CASSVRDRADTQYF.

V and J are TRBV19 and TRBJ1-1, with unresolved D. Germline CDR1 reads LNHDA; CDR2 reads SQIVND (reference sequence). The V and J ends lost 5 bases and 10 bases respectively, with 14 bases between them. There are 12 residues in the CDR3. The CDR3 DNA reads TGTGCCAGTAGTCCATCCCCCTGGGGAGCTTTCTTT. Translation: CASSPSPWGAFF.

The genes are TRBV18 and TRBJ2-7; D is unclear. The ends were cut back, 3 bases at V and 4 bases at J, with 25 bases in the middle. Germline-derived CDR1 and CDR2 are KGHSH and LQKENI. The CDR3 is 18 amino acids. CDR3 sequence: CASSPLLRTISNAYEQYF. The DNA for the CDR3 is TGTGCCAGCTCACCCCTCCTTCGCACAATATCCAACGCTTACGAGCAGTACTTC.

CDR3 region: CAWRIVRGLEQYF. The CDR3 nucleotides read TGTGCCTGGAGGATTGTCAGGGGCTTGGAGCAGTACTTC. The V gene is TRBV30, the J gene TRBJ2-7, with a tentative D call TRBD1 (6 bases). The germline V and J ends were trimmed by 3 bases and 7 bases, with 16 bases remaining between them. From germline, CDR1 is GTSNPN and CDR2 SVGIG (reference sequence). This CDR3 is built from 13 residues.

CDR3 nucleotide sequence: TGTGCCAGTAGTCATAGTGGTGAGCAGTTCTTC. Protein sequence: CASSHSGEQFF. This rearrangement joins TRBV19 to TRBJ2-1; D is ambiguous. V lost 5 bases and J 9 bases, leaving 8 bases between the germline ends. There are 11 residues in the CDR3. CDR1 LNHDA and CDR2 SQIVND come from the germline V gene (reference sequence).

This clone was recorded only once. The rearrangement uses TRBV7-9 and TRBJ2-5; no firm D call. The germline V and J ends were trimmed by 1 base and 7 bases, with 7 bases remaining between them. CDR3 length: 12 residues. Germline CDR1 reads SEHNR; CDR2 reads FQNEAQ (reference sequence). CDR3 sequence: CASSLDLGTQYF. The CDR3 DNA sequence: TGTGCCAGCAGCTTAGATTTAGGGACCCAGTACTTC.

The V gene is TRBV5-1, the J gene TRBJ2-1; D not certain. Looked up from germline, CDR1 is SGHRS and CDR2 is YFSETQ. The length of the CDR3 is 11 residues. V lost 2 bases to trimming and J lost 14 bases, with 11 bases between them. CDR3 sequence: CASSFGDLKFF. CDR3 DNA sequence: TGCGCCAGCAGCTTCGGCGACTTAAAGTTCTTC.

V and J are TRBV9 and TRBJ2-3; D is undetermined. The CDR3 spans 15 residues. The germline CDR1 and CDR2 sequences are SGDLS and YYNGEE. Trimming left V 5 bases short and J 2 bases short, with 15 bases between. CDR3 nucleotides: TGTGCCAGCAGTGCCCTGGCATATGCCACAGATACGCAGTATTTT. Protein: CASSALAYATDTQYF.

This clone showed up just once. CDR3 region: CASSFGTSGTLEQYF. CDR3 nucleotide sequence: TGTGCCAGCAGCTTCGGGACTAGCGGGACTCTCGAGCAGTACTTC. This chain uses TRBV11-2 with TRBJ2-7; 13 nucleotides align to TRBD2. CDR3 length: 15 residues. J lost 6 bases, V lost 3 bases, and 5 bases had no gene match. In germline, CDR1 is SGHAT, CDR2 FQNNGV.

The V and J genes are TRBV5-1 and TRBJ1-5; 10 positions match TRBD1. V gave up 4 bases and J gave up 2 bases; unmatched junction bases: 9. Germline CDR1 and CDR2: SGHRS and YFSETQ. The CDR3 loop spans 17 amino acids. CDR3 region: CASSPGTGAPGNQPQHF. The CDR3 DNA reads as TGCGCCAGCAGCCCCGGGACAGGGGCTCCGGGCAATCAGCCCCAGCATTTT.

J is TRBJ2-3 and V is TRBV5-1; D is perhaps TRBD1 (5 bases). The V gene lost 5 bases and the J gene lost 1 base, with 14 bases spanning the gap. CDR1 SGHRS and CDR2 YFSETQ come from the germline V gene. The CDR3 is 15 residues long. This CDR3 reads CASSLLGAGTDTQYF. CDR3 nucleotide sequence: TGCGCCAGCAGTTTGCTAGGGGCCGGCACAGATACGCAGTATTTT.